The T cell receptor (beta chain) under discussion was sequenced for a study of cytomegalovirus exposure and HLA in healthy donors (TCRdb year 2017). With regard to the full study: An earlier analysis of several hundred of the donors reported 276 Gb of sequence data and 100 million to 120 million unique TCR beta sequences obtained from roughly 170 million T cells. Roughly 300 gigabases of sequencing data and 70 million to 100 million unique TCR sequences made up an early release that covered several hundred HLA-typed donors. Of the 300 to 450 genotyped donors, around 81% fell in the genetic ancestry cluster associated with self-reported Caucasian donors. The study aimed to test whether signatures of past pathogen exposure could be identified by cataloging public T cell receptors. The T cell repertoires of some 700 subjects were profiled by immunosequencing and related to cytomegalovirus serostatus. Besides the first cohort of roughly 700 subjects, a separate validation cohort made up of 120 or so different subjects was used. The study combined high-throughput TCR immunosequencing, statistical association of individual TCRs with disease status, and machine learning to predict cytomegalovirus infection status. In a later analysis, previously published TCR beta repertoires from about 670 donors were re-analyzed and high-resolution HLA genotyping was added so that TCR occurrence patterns could be studied. The later analysis used no new phenotypic data to find candidate immune exposures, relying instead on TCR beta sequences and their occurrence across donors. In an earlier analysis of 550 to 700 of the donors, high-throughput TCR beta sequencing was used to judge whether each TCR beta V gene segment behaved as functional or pseudogenic. Donor age, sex, ethnicity and CMV serostatus were collected together with the repertoire data. A later genetic analysis took genome-wide SNP genotypes for about 65% of the roughly 670 donors and used that subset as a discovery cohort. All discovery cohort repertoires had been generated on a single sequencing platform. HLA typing covered class I and class II loci at four-digit resolution. The number of donors typed differed by locus, with roughly 629-640 for A, B, C, DRB1 and DQB1, roughly 550 for DQA1, approximately 570 for DPA1, and 400 to 490 for DPB1. Because of strong linkage in the cohort, roughly five DR-DQ haplotypes were treated as single units for association and clustering. Among 300 to 500 genotyped donors of the cohort, an average of approximately 240,000 unique TCR beta nucleotide sequences was sequenced per donor, of which 15% to 20% were non-productive. Points the paper makes about the study in general: While some public TCRs were present in many individuals, most TCR sequences turned up only very rarely across donors. A further reported finding was that TCR beta sequences accurately predicted the HLA-A and HLA-B alleles for most subjects in the first cohort. In a later analysis, HLA-associated TCR beta chains showed more clonal expansion and lower generation probabilities than non-associated chains that were equally common. Three of the identified cytomegalovirus-associated TCR beta chains were confirmed in vitro to be specific for cytomegalovirus antigens. The sequencing pipeline was judged likely to have produced a cluster of highly shared sequence variants as a technical artifact. Correlated functional status among segregating V segments might be attributable to linkage disequilibrium, but an unknown experimental factor could not be ruled out. The cohort was sequenced for TCR beta chains only, and without alpha or paired-chain data the features that could be detected were limited. A later analysis found that TCR association rates varied across HLA loci, with DRB1 alleles showing the most associated TCRs and HLA-C alleles the fewest. HLA typing was unavailable for some donors at each locus, so association tests used only the typed subset. The earlier analysis of 450 to 700 of the donors excluded seventeen rarely observed V segments, including chromosome 9 orphons, because counts were too low. A later analysis associated 16,951 TCR beta sequences with specific HLA alleles at a false discovery rate of 0.05. In a later analysis, several top co-occurrence clusters were reported to appear linked to parvovirus B19, influenza, CMV and Epstein-Barr virus. In a later genetic analysis, fewer N-insertions in productive TCRs were reported among donors in an Asian-associated ancestry cluster than the roughly 700-donor mean. In both the original and validation cohorts, the classifier was reported to diagnose cytomegalovirus status with high specificity and sensitivity. V-gene and J-gene trimming of TCR beta chains was associated with a missense DCLRE1C variant in a later genetic analysis, and the association was replicated in an independent cohort. According to a later analysis, most CMV-associated TCR beta chains appeared to be HLA-restricted, and the HLA associations seemed to be driven largely by CMV exposure. Some IMGT-functional V segments, including TRBV6-2 and TRBV6-3, could not be told apart with the 87-base-pair reads, so those segments were excluded. The study gave a list of 150 to 200 TCR beta chains associated with cytomegalovirus. Roughly uniform sequencing depth across donors was assumed in presence/absence analyses, although this assumption may not hold. Strong co-occurrence of HLA alleles, especially DR and DQ, made assigning TCR associations to individual alleles difficult. In an earlier analysis of fewer than 700 of the donors, most TCR beta V segments appeared in productive rearrangements about 90% or about 30% of the time, broadly matching IMGT annotations. The only immune exposure information available for the cohort was CMV serostatus. It was suggested by the authors that the approach could potentially be generalized to other disease states and immunological phenotypes.

The library was obtained by the immunoSEQ multiplex PCR assay. For the multiplex PCR, a mixture combining 60 forward primers for TCR Vbeta segments and 13 reverse primers for TCR Jbeta segments was used. The CDR3 region of rearranged TCR beta genes was amplified from genomic DNA by a multiplex PCR assay. The amplified TCR beta libraries were sequenced on the Illumina HiSeq System as 87-base-pair reads. Per the authors' processing: In a later analysis, some 80 million unique TCR beta chains were counted across the roughly 610 repertoires, and approximately 11 million of these chains were shared by at least two donors. Raw reads were error-corrected and collapsed into unique sequences by a nearest-neighbor algorithm in which closely related sequences were merged to remove PCR and sequencing errors. CDR3 sequences were aligned to IMGT reference sequences to assign V, D and J gene segments. For a sequence to be retained, a match of at least six nucleotides to both a V gene segment and a J gene segment was required. Rearrangements were classified as productive when the CDR3 lacked stop codons and remained in frame with V and J, and all other rearrangements were classified as non-productive. CDR3 was defined according to IMGT convention as the region running from the second conserved V-encoded cysteine to the conserved J-encoded phenylalanine. The earlier analysis of some 600 of the donors excluded sequences that lacked an unambiguous match to a single V gene segment. An earlier analysis of fewer than 750 of the donors classified V segments as functional when productive rearrangements were above 56.7% and as segregating when the standard deviation between donors was above 5%. To diagnose cytomegalovirus status from the catalog of TCR beta chain sequences, a statistical classification framework was built. In a later analysis, TCR nucleotide sequences were compared against IMGT/GENE-DB human TR gene sequences so that V and J genes could be assigned. The TCRdist pipeline was used in a later analysis to assign CDR3 sequences and most-parsimonious VDJ recombination scenarios. In a later analysis, each TCR beta chain was defined by its CDR3 amino acid sequence together with its V-gene family, and reads without a unique V-gene family were excluded. To address suspected cross-contamination and a sequencing artifact, a later analysis removed 592 highly shared, low-generation-probability nucleotide sequences. In a later analysis, a clonal expansion index was calculated for each public chain from normalized within-repertoire ranks of inferred template counts. Generation probabilities in a later analysis came from a VDJ recombination model fitted to out-of-frame rearrangements, and those results were checked against IGoR. In a later analysis, TCR-TCR, TCR-HLA and TCR-CMV co-occurrence was scored with hypergeometric tests, and a repertoire-size bias correction was applied to TCR pairs. To estimate false discovery rates, a later analysis permuted the HLA or CMV assignments 20 times. In a later analysis, co-occurring TCRs were grouped using DBSCAN, with TCRdist sequence similarity added in when clustering inside HLA-allele-positive subsets. Repertoires with fewer than 30,000 or more than 120,000 public chains, plus five repertoires with anomalous nucleotide sharing, were excluded from co-occurrence clustering. Held by TCRdb, this immuneACCESS table contains in-frame sequences only and omits some clones. Under half of the omission traces to an unresolved V gene where checked; the cause of the rest is unknown. V and J calls and clone size are copied from that table; D and trimming were computed from the DNA. Present in this sample are some 110,000 clones, around 80% of which were seen just once. The ten largest clones add up to about 2.3% of the sample.

The cohort consisted of 600 to 750 healthy bone marrow donors. Cohort members were all nominally healthy when sampled, although unrecorded immune exposures were likely present. The donor was CMV seronegative and belonged to the group of under 400 seronegative cohort members. Each donor provided a peripheral blood sample, and peripheral blood mononuclear cells were used for TCR beta sequencing. The Qiagen DNeasy Blood Extraction Kit was used to extract genomic DNA from the blood cell samples. Per the germline V gene, SGHDN is the CDR1 and FVKESK is the CDR2. Inclusive of the bounding cysteine and phenylalanine, the CDR3 is 14 residues long. Only CDR3 DNA remains: 42 bases, in frame from the first base. V loses 4 bases at its end and J loses 6 bases; junction bases beyond the gene matches: 4. Worth noting for this clone: Its antigen specificity is not known. Base qualities are not at hand, and no much larger clone is one base apart.

Source material: PBMCs. The TCR comes from a man in his forties in good health and CMV-seronegative. Here the chain combines TRBV14 and TRBJ2-7; 12 junctional bases match TRBD2. The CDR3 reads as follows: CASSRTSGAGEQYF. The nucleotides are TGTGCCAGCAGCCGGACTAGCGGGGCTGGCGAGCAGTACTTC.